This T cell receptor (beta chain) was identified in a study of beta chain features in type 1 diabetes. Study summary: Patients shared similar age, gender and cell yields with healthy donors. Investigators examined some 100,000,000 sorted cells across all samples.

The whole isolated RNA underwent reverse transcription, so sequencing captured expressed TCRB transcripts. The method was immunoSEQ multiplex PCR; TCRdb's version includes in-frame clones alone and lacks a portion of them. The table has fewer than 900,000 clones, about 17% seen once. Notes on the study in general: Because the template was cDNA, high-expressing cells might be over-represented. Naive, central memory and Treg TCRB repertoires appeared more alike in patients than in healthy donors.

The germline CDR1 and CDR2 sequences are SGHTA and FQGTGA. V lost 1 base and J lost 7, with 20 bases in between. This CDR3 spans 17 amino acids. Worth noting for this clone: Its antigen is still unknown.

The TCR was taken from a woman aged 18-35 years in good health. Sequenced material: naive CD4+ T cells from blood. The chain links TRBV7-3 to TRBJ2-1, with D perhaps matching TRBD2 (6 bases). The CDR3 protein is CASSLKGSGAGVNEQFF. Written as DNA, the CDR3 is TGTGCCAGCAGCTTAAAGGGTAGCGGCGCCGGAGTGAATGAGCAGTTCTTC.